Reported below is one T cell receptor beta chain. Antigen unknown. A CD45RA+ naive subset and a CD45RA-negative memory subset were split from CD4+ cells. V was trimmed by 8 bases and J by 0 bases, leaving 23 bases between them. Germline loops: CDR1 LNHDA, CDR2 SQIVND (reference sequence). This CDR3 is built from 19 residues. The data originate from a study of shared clonotypes between healthy human individuals. Data came from immunoSEQ multiplex PCR; TCRdb stores just in-frame clones and leaves some out. Of 600,000 to 800,000 clones detected, around 70% appear once; the ten largest clones hold about 1.8%. General study findings and limits: Generally, naive subsets came out with larger estimated richness than memory subsets.

The source of this sequence is a woman in her twenties or thirties in good health. The V call is TRBV19, the J call TRBJ2-6; tentatively, D is TRBD1 (6 bases). The sample was memory CD4+ T cells sorted from blood. The subset: CD45RA-negative fraction. This CDR3 is CASSLTAGTLSSGANVLTF. CDR3 nucleotides: TGTGCCAGTTCTCTGACTGCTGGGACACTAAGCTCTGGGGCCAACGTCCTGACTTTC.